This T cell receptor (beta chain) emerged from a study of blood T cell repertoires in COVID-19. Germline assignment: CDR1 ENHRY and CDR2 SYGVKD. The V segment lost 6 bases and the J segment 7 bases; nucleotides outside the gene matches: 3. The CDR3 is 14 amino acids. Ages ranged from about 18 to 89 years, with residence in about two dozen US areas. Produced via immunoSEQ multiplex PCR; TCRdb's table is partial and in-frame only. This sample has some 250,000 clones; about nine tenths occur once, and the top ten carry 0.95% to 1.5%. The chain recombines TRBV10-3 with TRBJ2-2; 12 bases agree with TRBD2. Sequenced material: PBMCs or T cells enriched from blood (not recorded which). The source of this sequence is a human donor in a cohort exposed to, infected with or recovered from COVID-19 (not recorded which). The donor label of this sample is uncertain. CDR3 in amino acids: CAIRPSGGDGELFF. The CDR3 nucleotides are TGTGCCATCAGGCCTAGCGGGGGGGACGGGGAGCTGTTTTTT.